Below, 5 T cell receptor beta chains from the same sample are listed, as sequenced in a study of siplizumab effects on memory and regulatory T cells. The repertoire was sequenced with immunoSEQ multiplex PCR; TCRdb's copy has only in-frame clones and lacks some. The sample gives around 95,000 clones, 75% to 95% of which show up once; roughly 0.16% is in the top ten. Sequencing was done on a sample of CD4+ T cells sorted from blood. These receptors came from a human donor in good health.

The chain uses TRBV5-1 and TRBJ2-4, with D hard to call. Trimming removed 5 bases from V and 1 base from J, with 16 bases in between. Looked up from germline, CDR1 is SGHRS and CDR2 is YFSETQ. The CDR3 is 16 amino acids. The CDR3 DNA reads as TGCGCCAGCAGTTCACTGGTATTGTCGGCCAAAAACATTCAGTACTTC. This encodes CASSSLVLSAKNIQYF.

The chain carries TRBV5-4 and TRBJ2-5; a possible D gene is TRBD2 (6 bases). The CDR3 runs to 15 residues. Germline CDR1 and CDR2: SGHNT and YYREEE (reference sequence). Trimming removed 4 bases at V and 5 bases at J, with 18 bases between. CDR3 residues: CASSRHGGPGETQYF. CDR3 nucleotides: TGTGCCAGCAGCCGCCACGGGGGACCTGGGGAGACCCAGTACTTC.

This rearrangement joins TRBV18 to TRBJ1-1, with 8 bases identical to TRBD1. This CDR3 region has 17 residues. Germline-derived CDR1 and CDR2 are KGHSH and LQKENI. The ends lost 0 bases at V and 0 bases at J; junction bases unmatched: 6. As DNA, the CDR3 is TGTGCCAGCTCACCACCGGGACAGGTGGTGATGAACACTGAAGCTTTCTTT. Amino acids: CASSPPGQVVMNTEAFF.

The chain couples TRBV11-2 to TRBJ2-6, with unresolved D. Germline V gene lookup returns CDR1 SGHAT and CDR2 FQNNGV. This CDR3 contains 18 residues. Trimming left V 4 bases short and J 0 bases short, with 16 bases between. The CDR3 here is CASSSFRVLGSGANVLTF. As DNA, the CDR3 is TGTGCCAGCAGCTCTTTCCGGGTTCTGGGCTCTGGGGCCAACGTCCTGACTTTC.

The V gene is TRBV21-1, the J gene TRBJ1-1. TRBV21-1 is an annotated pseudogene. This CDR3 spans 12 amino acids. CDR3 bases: TGTGCCAGCGAAGGTAAGAACACTGAAGCTTTCTTT. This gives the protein CASEGKNTEAFF.